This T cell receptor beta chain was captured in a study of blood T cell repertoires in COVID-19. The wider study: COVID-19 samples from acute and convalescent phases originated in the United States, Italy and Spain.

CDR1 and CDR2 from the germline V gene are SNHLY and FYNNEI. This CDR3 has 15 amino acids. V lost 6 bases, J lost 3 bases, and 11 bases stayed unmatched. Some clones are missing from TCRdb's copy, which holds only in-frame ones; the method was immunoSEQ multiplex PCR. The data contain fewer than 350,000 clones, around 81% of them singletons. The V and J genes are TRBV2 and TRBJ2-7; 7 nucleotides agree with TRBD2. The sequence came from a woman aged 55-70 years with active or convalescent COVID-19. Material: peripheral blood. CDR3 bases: TGTGCCAGCAGCGCAGAAACTAGCGCCCGCTACGAGCAGTACTTC. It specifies CASSAETSARYEQYF.